This T cell receptor (beta chain) was profiled in a study of blood T cell repertoires in COVID-19. Study details: Acute and convalescent COVID-19 specimens originated in the United States, Italy and Spain. T cells, B-cell-depleted T cells, or PBMCs supplied cDNA or gDNA.

Original processing notes: Estimates of nucleated cell counts were drawn from the amplification of reference gene primers. Assay: immunoSEQ multiplex PCR; the TCRdb copy retains only in-frame clones and omits some. The V and J calls and clone size were taken over from that table, and D and trimming were inferred from the DNA. The sample lists 85,000 to 95,000 clones, about 90% occurring once. The CDR3 runs to 15 residues. J was trimmed by 7 bases and V by 5 bases; bases with no gene match: 8. Germline lookup yields CDR1 SGHRS and CDR2 YFSETQ. This sequence joins TRBV5-1 and TRBJ1-6; 8 bases are a match to TRBD1. The sequencing sample was made of peripheral blood. The clonotype originates from a woman in her forties or fifties in a cohort sampled during active COVID-19. The CDR3 protein is CASRPGQGRNSPLHF. The CDR3 coding sequence is TGCGCCAGCAGACCAGGACAGGGTCGAAATTCACCCCTCCACTTT.